This is a list of T cell receptor beta chains from one sample in a study of blood T cell repertoires in COVID-19. Produced via immunoSEQ multiplex PCR; TCRdb's table is partial and in-frame only. The sample lists 65,000 to 85,000 clones, around 79% occurring once. The sample comprised peripheral blood. The source is a man aged 45-60 years with active or convalescent COVID-19. Each CDR3 is given with its conserved first and last residue. D genes are given only for firm matches. Where a row states a size, it is once, few, many or the class of an expanded clone; other rows omit it.

v_call,j_call,clone_size,d_call,cdr3_length,cdr3_nt,cdr3_aa
TRBV6-1,TRBJ1-5,.,TRBD1,14,TGTGCCAGCAGTGAACGGACAGGGAATCAGCCCCAGCATTTT,CASSERTGNQPQHF
TRBV9,TRBJ1-3,.,TRBD1,15,TGTGCCAGCAGCTCCCGGACAGGGGCTGGAAACACCATATATTTT,CASSSRTGAGNTIYF
TRBV5-1,TRBJ1-2,.,.,13,TGCGCCAGCAGCTCGGGAGGGGCTGGGGGCTACACCTTC,CASSSGGAGGYTF
TRBV7-2,TRBJ1-5,.,.,15,TGTGCCAGCAGCTTAGCGACAGCTAGCAATCAGCCCCAGCATTTT,CASSLATASNQPQHF
TRBV25-1,TRBJ1-4,.,.,15,TGTGCCAGCAGTGTGGACAGTTCAACTAATGAAAAACTGTTTTTT,CASSVDSSTNEKLFF
TRBV18,TRBJ1-1,few,.,14,TGTGCCAGCTCACTGCAGGCGAAAGGCACTGAAGCTTTCTTT,CASSLQAKGTEAFF
TRBV12-3/TRBV12-4,TRBJ1-1,few,.,13,TGTGCCAGCAGTTTTAACCTGGGGGCGGAAGCTTTCTTT,CASSFNLGAEAFF
TRBV7-2,TRBJ2-2,.,TRBD1,15,TGTGCCAGCAGCCTGAGGCAGGGGGCTGCCGGGGAGCTGTTTTTT,CASSLRQGAAGELFF
TRBV24-1,TRBJ2-1,.,TRBD2,18,TGTGCCACCAGTGACCTCAGACTTAGCGGGGGGGCCGACAATGAGCAGTTCTTC,CATSDLRLSGGADNEQFF
TRBV18,TRBJ1-1,.,.,14,TGTGCCAGCTCACCCCGGGAGGGGGGTTTCGAAGCTTTCTTT,CASSPREGGFEAFF
TRBV7-6,TRBJ1-5,.,TRBD1,14,TGTGCCAGCAGCTTAACAGGGGTCAATCAGCCCCAGCATTTT,CASSLTGVNQPQHF
TRBV30,TRBJ1-2,once,TRBD1,15,TGTGCCTGGAACCACCGGGACAGGGACGCGGGGGGCTACACCTTC,CAWNHRDRDAGGYTF
TRBV7-2,TRBJ1-2,few,.,16,TGTGCCAGCAGCGGAGGTGCGAACATACCTAACTATGGCTACACCTTC,CASSGGANIPNYGYTF
TRBV15,TRBJ1-4,.,.,13,TGTGCCACCAGCAGCAGGACAAATGAAAAACTGTTTTTT,CATSSRTNEKLFF
TRBV10-2,TRBJ1-2,many,TRBD1,15,TGCGCCAGCAGTCTTACCGGGACAGGGGTTTATGGCTACACCTTC,CASSLTGTGVYGYTF
TRBV12-3/TRBV12-4,TRBJ1-2,once,TRBD1,13,TGTGCCAGCAACTCCAGGGGGAAGATAGGCTACACCTTC,CASNSRGKIGYTF
TRBV27,TRBJ1-2,.,.,12,TGTGCCAGCAGGTCAGCTAACTATGGCTACACCTTC,CASRSANYGYTF
TRBV6-5,TRBJ1-2,.,TRBD1,15,TGTGCCAGCAGGACAGGGGGCGATATACTTGGGGGCTACACCTTC,CASRTGGDILGGYTF
TRBV7-9,TRBJ1-2,once,.,17,TGTGCCAGCAGCCCCACTACCGGGCCCCGGACAGATAGTGGCTACACCTTC,CASSPTTGPRTDSGYTF
TRBV2,TRBJ2-2,.,.,16,TGTGCCAGCAGTGAAGCCCCCCCGGGAAACACCGGGGAGCTGTTTTTT,CASSEAPPGNTGELFF
TRBV21-1,TRBJ2-7,few,.,15,TGTGCTCTCCCCACAGTGGAGGGAGGAGCCTACGAGCAGTACTTC,CALPTVEGGAYEQYF
TRBV7-6,TRBJ2-7,.,.,15,TGTGCCAGCAGCTTAGCTAAGGGGCCGCTCTACGAGCAGTACTTC,CASSLAKGPLYEQYF
TRBV7-2,TRBJ2-6,.,TRBD1,18,TGTGCCAGCAGCTCCCGGGACAGGGCTAACTCTGGGGCCAACGTCCTGACTTTC,CASSSRDRANSGANVLTF
TRBV27,TRBJ2-3,.,.,12,TGTGCCAGCAGTTACCAGGGGGATACGCAGTATTTT,CASSYQGDTQYF
TRBV5-6,TRBJ2-4,once,TRBD1,16,TGTGCCAGCAGCTCAAACAGGGGGCTCACCAGAAACATTCAGTACTTC,CASSSNRGLTRNIQYF
TRBV18,TRBJ1-2,once,.,16,TGTGCCAGCTCACCCGCCGACAGGCCAGATAACTATGGCTACACCTTC,CASSPADRPDNYGYTF
TRBV6-5,TRBJ2-7,.,.,13,TGTGCCAGCTTTGGGGCCCACTCCTACGAGCAGTACTTC,CASFGAHSYEQYF
TRBV30,TRBJ1-2,.,.,13,TGTGCCTGGAGCAACAGTTTCTCCTATGGCTACACCTTC,CAWSNSFSYGYTF
TRBV7-9,TRBJ1-5,.,.,14,TGTGCCAGCCAAGGGACTTCTAGCAATCAGCCCCAGCATTTT,CASQGTSSNQPQHF
TRBV5-1,TRBJ1-3,.,.,12,TGCGCCAGCGGGAGCTCTGGAAACACCATATATTTT,CASGSSGNTIYF
TRBV19,TRBJ1-2,few,TRBD1,16,TGTGCCAGTAGCCGATCAGGGGGATCGTCGAACTATGGCTACACCTTC,CASSRSGGSSNYGYTF
TRBV4-3,TRBJ2-2,once,TRBD1,15,TGCGCCAGCAGCCCCGGACAGGGGACGTACGGGGAGCTGTTTTTT,CASSPGQGTYGELFF
TRBV6-6,TRBJ2-4,.,TRBD1,15,TGTGCCAGCATAGGGCAGGGGGAAGCCAAAAACATTCAGTACTTC,CASIGQGEAKNIQYF
TRBV5-4,TRBJ1-3,once,.,15,TGTGCCAGCAGCCGCGACAGCTTCTCTGGAAACACCATATATTTT,CASSRDSFSGNTIYF
TRBV2,TRBJ2-5,.,TRBD2,13,TGTGCCAGCAGTCTCGGACTAGCGGAGACCCAGTACTTC,CASSLGLAETQYF
TRBV19,TRBJ1-5,.,.,13,TGTGCCAGTAGTATTTCAGGGAATCAGCCCCAGCATTTT,CASSISGNQPQHF
TRBV27,TRBJ1-5,.,.,15,TGTGCCAGCAGTTTTTTTAAGGGGGTCAATCAGCCCCAGCATTTT,CASSFFKGVNQPQHF
TRBV10-3,TRBJ2-5,.,TRBD2,15,TGTGCCATCAGTGACTCCGGGGGGGCCGGAGAGACCCAGTACTTC,CAISDSGGAGETQYF
TRBV6-5,TRBJ2-7,.,TRBD2,15,TGTGCCAGCAGTTACATTCTAGCGGGGGCCTACGAGCAGTACTTC,CASSYILAGAYEQYF
TRBV5-5,TRBJ1-3,.,TRBD1,14,TGTGCCAGCAGCTCGGACAGGGCTGGAAACACCATATATTTT,CASSSDRAGNTIYF
TRBV4-3,TRBJ1-1,.,TRBD1,14,TGCGCCAGCAGCCCTATGACAGGGAGCACTGAAGCTTTCTTT,CASSPMTGSTEAFF
TRBV11-2,TRBJ1-2,.,TRBD1,14,TGTGCCAGCACCAGGGACAGGGAGGCCTATGGCTACACCTTC,CASTRDREAYGYTF
TRBV5-1,TRBJ2-2,.,TRBD1,16,TGCGCCACCAAGCACGTCGGACAGGGGAACACCGGGGAGCTGTTTTTT,CATKHVGQGNTGELFF
TRBV11-2,TRBJ2-1,.,TRBD2,18,TGTGCCAGCAGCATCTCTCCGGGACTAGCGGGGGAAAACAATGAGCAGTTCTTC,CASSISPGLAGENNEQFF
TRBV5-4,TRBJ1-2,.,.,14,TGTGCCAGCAGCTCCAGCGGGACTTACTATGGCTACACCTTC,CASSSSGTYYGYTF
TRBV10-3,TRBJ1-2,.,.,14,TGTGCCATCATTATGACAGACAGCCTCTATGGCTACACCTTC,CAIIMTDSLYGYTF
TRBV2,TRBJ2-5,.,TRBD2,14,TGTGCCAGCAGACCGGGACTAGCGGAAGAGACCCAGTACTTC,CASRPGLAEETQYF
TRBV24-1,TRBJ1-1,.,.,14,TGTGCCACCAGCCCCAGTGCGGGTGCCACTGAAGCTTTCTTT,CATSPSAGATEAFF
TRBV2,TRBJ2-5,once,.,14,TGTGCCAGCAGGGGGCAAACGAACCAAGAGACCCAGTACTTC,CASRGQTNQETQYF
TRBV16,TRBJ2-5,.,TRBD1,18,TGTGCCAGCAGCCAATCGTTGGGACAGGGCCGGTACCAAGAGACCCAGTACTTC,CASSQSLGQGRYQETQYF
TRBV20-1,TRBJ1-6,few,TRBD1,15,TGCAGTGCTAGTGTCGTTGGACAGGGGAATTCACCCCTCCACTTT,CSASVVGQGNSPLHF
TRBV5-6,TRBJ1-2,.,.,14,TGTGCCAGCAGCTTGGTCAGCGTTCACTATGGCTACACCTTC,CASSLVSVHYGYTF
TRBV7-2,TRBJ2-4,.,TRBD1,20,TGTGCCAGCAGCTTAGCTTTAGAGACAGGGCGAAGTGAGGCCAAAAACATTCAGTACTTC,CASSLALETGRSEAKNIQYF
TRBV7-9,TRBJ1-6,.,.,14,TGTGCCAGCAGCGCCGGGATCTATAATTCACCCCTCCACTTT,CASSAGIYNSPLHF
TRBV30,TRBJ2-1,.,TRBD2,13,TGTGCCTGGAGTGTAGCGGGGCTCAATGAGCAGTTCTTC,CAWSVAGLNEQFF
TRBV5-1,TRBJ1-1,.,.,13,TGCGCCAGCAGCTTCGACTACGCGACTGAAGCTTTCTTT,CASSFDYATEAFF
TRBV25-1,TRBJ1-1,.,.,14,TGTGCCAGCAGTGAAGGGTATCGGGTTACTGAAGCTTTCTTT,CASSEGYRVTEAFF
TRBV3-1/TRBV3-2,TRBJ2-3,.,TRBD2,15,TGTGCCAGCAGCCAACGGCGGGGGGGCTTCGGTACGCAGTATTTT,CASSQRRGGFGTQYF
TRBV3-1/TRBV3-2,TRBJ2-1,.,.,13,TGTGCCAGCAGCCAGGAACGGGTTGGGGGCCAGTTCTTC,CASSQERVGGQFF
TRBV19,TRBJ1-5,.,.,15,TGTGCCAGTAGCGTGGGGCAGGGGAGGGGTCAGCCCCAGCATTTT,CASSVGQGRGQPQHF